Reported below is one T cell receptor beta chain. This entry belongs to a study of blood T cell repertoires in COVID-19. The table came from immunoSEQ multiplex PCR; TCRdb's copy has only in-frame clones and leaves some out. The sample contains around 200,000 clones, roughly 77% of which appear only once. The TCR was taken from a man aged 35-49 years who had recovered from COVID-19. Material for sequencing was PBMCs or T cells enriched from blood (not recorded which).

CDR3 in amino acids: CASSQDSRGNYGYTF. The CDR3 coding sequence is TGTGCCAGCAGCCAAGATTCCCGCGGTAACTATGGCTACACCTTC. The V gene is TRBV3-1 (or the pseudogene TRBV3-2), the J gene TRBJ1-2; D unresolved. The CDR3 length is 15 residues. V lost 0 bases, J lost 1 base, and 9 bases lay in between. Germline assignment: CDR1 LGHDT and CDR2 YNNKEL (reference sequence).